This TCR beta chain was observed in a study of beta chain features in type 1 diabetes. This clone was counted ten times or more. The V gene's germline CDR1 is LGHNA and CDR2 YSLEER. This CDR3 has 13 amino acids. V dropped 1 base and J dropped 2 bases, with 6 bases sitting between them. The authors reverse transcribed all of the isolated RNA, so sequencing captured expressed TCRB transcripts. The data were produced by immunoSEQ multiplex PCR, yet TCRdb's version contains in-frame clones alone and is incomplete. The table has approximately 150,000 clones, around 9.3% seen once. This receptor was taken from a young man in good health. The chain uses TRBV4-3 and TRBJ2-7; possibly TRBD2 for D (6 bases). Input material: naive CD4+ T cells from blood. As DNA, the CDR3 is TGCGCCAGCAGCCAAGCGGGGGCCTACGAGCAGTACTTC. It is translated as CASSQAGAYEQYF.